This is a list of T cell receptor beta chains from one sample in a study of blood T cell repertoires in COVID-19. Assay: immunoSEQ multiplex PCR; the TCRdb copy retains only in-frame clones and omits some. This sample carries 200,000 to 250,000 clones, 90% to 95% of them seen once, and the ten largest clones take 0.65% to 0.85%. Sequenced material: peripheral blood. The receptors stem from a man in his 60s with COVID-19, enrolled during active disease. Each CDR3 is given with its conserved first and last residue. A D gene is named only where the DNA matches it firmly. Some rows have no size entry. The others give once, few or many, or a class for an expanded clone.

v_gene	j_gene	abundance	d_gene	CDR3aa	CDR3nt
TRBV5-1	TRBJ1-1	NA	NA	CASQSLNGDEAFF	TGCGCCAGCCAAAGCTTGAACGGAGATGAAGCTTTCTTT
TRBV5-4	TRBJ2-1	NA	TRBD1	CASSGTETYNEQFF	TGTGCCAGCAGTGGGACAGAAACCTACAATGAGCAGTTCTTC
TRBV12-5	TRBJ1-1	NA	TRBD1	CASGRDSENTEAFF	TGTGCTAGTGGGCGGGACAGTGAAAACACTGAAGCTTTCTTT
TRBV18	TRBJ1-1	NA	TRBD1	CASQQGARSTEAFF	TGTGCCAGCCAACAGGGGGCGCGATCCACTGAAGCTTTCTTT
TRBV3-1/TRBV3-2	TRBJ2-2	NA	NA	CASSQGGGGMRAGELFF	TGTGCCAGCAGCCAAGGAGGGGGCGGGATGAGGGCCGGGGAGCTGTTTTTT
TRBV25-1	TRBJ2-1	NA	TRBD2	CASSGPESGSSYNEQFF	TGTGCCAGCAGTGGTCCCGAGAGCGGGAGCTCCTACAATGAGCAGTTCTTC
TRBV5-1	TRBJ2-1	NA	TRBD2	CASRGTSGNNNEQFF	TGCGCCAGCAGAGGGACTAGCGGTAATAACAATGAGCAGTTCTTC
TRBV18	TRBJ1-1	once	NA	CASSPPGAGNTEAFF	TGTGCCAGCTCACCACCGGGGGCGGGCAACACTGAAGCTTTCTTT
TRBV4-1	TRBJ2-7	NA	TRBD2	CASSHTLAVSSYEQYF	TGCGCCAGCAGCCACACCCTAGCGGTGAGCTCCTACGAGCAGTACTTC
TRBV10-1	TRBJ2-7	once	TRBD1	CASSGTPDRGRYSYEQYF	TGCGCCAGCAGTGGGACACCTGACAGGGGACGGTACTCCTACGAGCAGTACTTC
TRBV3-1/TRBV3-2	TRBJ2-1	NA	TRBD2	CASSQGLAGANNEQFF	TGTGCCAGCAGCCAAGGACTAGCGGGGGCCAACAATGAGCAGTTCTTC
TRBV2	TRBJ1-2	NA	NA	CASRAGNGYTF	TGTGCCAGCAGGGCCGGGAATGGCTACACCTTC
TRBV2	TRBJ2-2	NA	TRBD2	CASSEALQAGPTGELFF	TGTGCCAGCAGTGAAGCGCTTCAAGCGGGACCCACCGGGGAGCTGTTTTTT
TRBV2	TRBJ2-7	NA	TRBD1	CASSQIAGQDPYEQYF	TGTGCCAGCAGTCAGATCGCGGGACAGGACCCCTACGAGCAGTACTTC
TRBV11-1	TRBJ2-7	once	TRBD2	CASSSKLAGVPHEQYF	TGTGCCAGCAGCAGCAAACTAGCGGGAGTCCCCCACGAGCAGTACTTC
TRBV10-2	TRBJ2-2	NA	NA	CASSGAQNTGELFF	TGCGCCAGCAGTGGGGCCCAGAACACCGGGGAGCTGTTTTTT
TRBV5-6	TRBJ2-3	NA	TRBD2	CASSPPSGEVTQYF	TGTGCCAGCAGTCCTCCTAGCGGGGAAGTTACGCAGTATTTT
TRBV6-5	TRBJ2-1	NA	TRBD1	CASRRTGEGDGQFF	TGTGCCAGCAGAAGGACAGGGGAGGGGGATGGGCAGTTCTTC
TRBV27	TRBJ1-5	NA	NA	CASSLSLNQPQHF	TGTGCCAGCAGTTTATCCCTCAATCAGCCCCAGCATTTT
TRBV30	TRBJ2-7	once	TRBD1	CAWSEQGPHEQYF	TGTGCCTGGAGTGAACAGGGGCCCCACGAGCAGTACTTC
TRBV11-2	TRBJ2-1	few	TRBD2	CASSLKTSGLIYNEQFF	TGTGCCAGCAGCTTAAAGACTAGCGGGTTAATCTACAATGAGCAGTTCTTC
TRBV2	TRBJ2-7	NA	TRBD1	CASRRQGQGYEQYF	TGTGCCAGCAGGAGACAGGGGCAGGGCTACGAGCAGTACTTC
TRBV19	TRBJ2-2	NA	NA	CASRDGIGPLGELFF	TGTGCCAGTAGAGACGGAATTGGGCCTCTAGGGGAGCTGTTTTTT
TRBV12-2	TRBJ2-7	NA	NA	CASRLPLPRGSYEQYF	TGTGCAAGTCGCCTCCCGCTCCCCAGGGGCTCCTACGAGCAGTACTTC
TRBV20-1	TRBJ1-2	NA	NA	CSASGGHGYTF	TGCAGTGCTTCTGGGGGCCATGGCTACACCTTC
TRBV10-2	TRBJ2-7	NA	NA	CASSQGAGISYEQYF	TGCGCCAGCAGTCAAGGAGCAGGGATCTCCTACGAGCAGTACTTC
TRBV3-1/TRBV3-2	TRBJ2-7	NA	TRBD1	CASSQDRTPPMNEQYF	TGTGCCAGCAGCCAGGACAGGACACCTCCCATGAACGAGCAGTACTTC
TRBV6-5	TRBJ2-2	NA	NA	CATISPGSTGELFF	TGTGCCACCATCTCCCCGGGAAGCACCGGGGAGCTGTTTTTT
TRBV11-2	TRBJ2-3	few	TRBD2	CASSLDPRGRATDTQYF	TGTGCCAGCAGCTTAGATCCTCGCGGGAGGGCGACAGATACGCAGTATTTT
TRBV19	TRBJ2-1	NA	NA	CASSIDRASNNEQFF	TGTGCCAGTAGTATAGACAGGGCGAGTAACAATGAGCAGTTCTTC
TRBV30	TRBJ1-1	NA	NA	CARGLRTEAFF	TGTGCCCGGGGTTTGAGGACTGAAGCTTTCTTT
TRBV7-9	TRBJ2-1	NA	NA	CASSFGGAYNEQFF	TGTGCCAGCAGCTTCGGCGGAGCCTACAATGAGCAGTTCTTC
TRBV5-4	TRBJ1-2	NA	TRBD1	CASSFMGQNYGYTF	TGTGCCAGCAGCTTTATGGGACAGAACTATGGCTACACCTTC
TRBV12-3/TRBV12-4	TRBJ2-1	NA	NA	CASSSQGYNEQFF	TGTGCCAGCAGTTCCCAGGGGTACAATGAGCAGTTCTTC
TRBV3-1/TRBV3-2	TRBJ2-2	NA	NA	CASSQYSTRGMFGGELFF	TGTGCCAGCAGCCAATACAGTACTAGAGGAATGTTCGGGGGGGAGCTGTTTTTT
TRBV9	TRBJ1-5	NA	TRBD1	CASSVGTGNQPQHF	TGTGCCAGCAGCGTTGGGACAGGTAATCAGCCCCAGCATTTT
TRBV15	TRBJ1-6	NA	NA	CATSRGPGNSPLHF	TGTGCCACCAGCAGGGGTCCAGGGAATTCACCCCTCCACTTT
TRBV18	TRBJ1-1	NA	NA	CASSPLRGSNTEAFF	TGTGCCAGCTCCCCTCTAAGGGGTTCCAACACTGAAGCTTTCTTT
TRBV19	TRBJ1-2	NA	NA	CASSIAGELGYTF	TGTGCCAGTAGTATAGCCGGGGAACTGGGCTACACCTTC
TRBV18	TRBJ2-5	NA	NA	CASSPLRDQETQYF	TGTGCCAGCTCACCACTTCGCGACCAAGAGACCCAGTACTTC
TRBV29-1	TRBJ1-2	NA	NA	CSVVRTVRIDGYTF	TGCAGCGTTGTTCGGACAGTGCGTATTGATGGCTACACCTTC
TRBV5-6	TRBJ2-7	NA	TRBD1	CASSPKGQRTHEQYF	TGTGCCAGCAGCCCGAAGGGACAGCGGACCCACGAGCAGTACTTC
TRBV7-9	TRBJ1-1	few	NA	CASSVGFRGTEAFF	TGTGCCAGCAGCGTCGGGTTTAGGGGCACTGAAGCTTTCTTT
TRBV12-3/TRBV12-4	TRBJ1-1	NA	NA	CASSLARPHEAFF	TGTGCCAGCAGTTTAGCGCGGCCTCATGAAGCTTTCTTT
TRBV10-2	TRBJ2-1	NA	NA	CASSESLGVANEQFF	TGCGCCAGCAGTGAGTCGTTAGGGGTGGCGAATGAGCAGTTCTTC
TRBV3-1/TRBV3-2	TRBJ1-5	NA	TRBD1	CASSHGQGGQPQHF	TGTGCCAGCAGCCACGGACAGGGGGGGCAGCCCCAGCATTTT
TRBV5-4	TRBJ2-2	NA	TRBD1	CASSFGTANTGELFF	TGTGCCAGCAGCTTTGGGACAGCGAACACCGGGGAGCTGTTTTTT
TRBV6-6	TRBJ2-7	few	TRBD1	CAIQDRAIGEQYF	TGTGCCATCCAGGACAGGGCGATTGGCGAGCAGTACTTC
TRBV10-2	TRBJ2-4	NA	NA	CASSESQGGLAKNIQYF	TGCGCCAGCAGTGAGTCACAGGGGGGGTTAGCCAAAAACATTCAGTACTTC
TRBV5-1	TRBJ2-3	NA	TRBD2	CASSPGRGGADTQYF	TGCGCCAGCAGCCCCGGACGCGGGGGGGCAGATACGCAGTATTTT